A single sample is the source of the 5 T cell receptor beta chains below, sequenced in a study of technical replicates of blood from a handful of donors. Profiling relied on immunoSEQ multiplex PCR, and the TCRdb table lists in-frame clones only, not all of them. This sample has 14,000 or so clones, with more than 70% found just once. The sequenced sample consisted of PBMCs. These receptors came from a human donor in good health.

This clone was picked up a small number of times. The chain carries TRBV10-3 and TRBJ1-2; no firm D call. V was clipped by 2 bases and J by 5 bases, with 18 bases between them. In germline, CDR1 is ENHRY, CDR2 SYGVKD. The CDR3 contains 16 residues. The CDR3 region is CAISENSGVRSYGYTF. In nucleotides, the CDR3 is TGTGCCATCAGTGAGAACTCCGGGGTAAGGTCTTATGGCTACACCTTC.

The chain is built from TRBV28 and TRBJ1-5, with 8 positions matching TRBD1. The V gene end was trimmed by 4 bases and the J gene end by 3 bases; junction bases not matched to a gene: 11. This CDR3 contains 17 residues. Per the germline V gene, CDR1 is MDHEN and CDR2 is SYDVKM. DNA for the CDR3: TGTGCCAGCAGTTCGTACCGGGACAGGTTGACCAATCAGCCCCAGCATTTT. This encodes CASSSYRDRLTNQPQHF. Looking up the rest from reference TRBV28 and TRBJ1-5 gives the full variable domain: DVKVTQSSRYLVKRTGEKVFLECVQDMDHENMFWYRQDPGLGLRLIYFSYDVKMKEKGDIPEGYSVSREKKERFSLILESASTNQTSMYLCASSSYRDRLTNQPQHFGDGTRLSIL.

The chain has TRBV11-2 and TRBJ1-2, with 8 bases identical to TRBD1. Germline values: CDR1 SGHAT, CDR2 FQNNGV. The CDR3 totals 16 residues. V dropped 3 bases and J dropped 8; count of bases not matched to a gene: 14. The CDR3 region is CASSFDSHPGGAGYTF. DNA of the CDR3: TGTGCCAGCAGCTTTGACAGTCATCCAGGGGGCGCAGGCTACACCTTC.

The chain is built from TRBV10-1 and TRBJ2-1; the D is unclear. This CDR3 has 15 amino acids. V was clipped by 0 bases and J by 1 base, with 7 bases between them. Germline loops: CDR1 WNHNN, CDR2 SYGVQD (reference sequence). This CDR3 reads CASSESVSSYNEQFF. CDR3 in DNA: TGCGCCAGCAGTGAGTCGGTCAGTTCCTACAATGAGCAGTTCTTC.

The chain uses TRBV27 and TRBJ2-6; TRBD1 agrees at 7 bases. Germline V gene lookup returns CDR1 MNHEY and CDR2 SMNVEV (reference sequence). The CDR3 length is 15 residues. Unmatched junction bases numbered 3, after V lost 5 bases and J lost 2 bases. CDR3 residues: CASSIDRAGANVLTF. The CDR3 DNA reads as TGTGCCAGCAGTATAGACAGGGCTGGGGCCAACGTCCTGACTTTC.